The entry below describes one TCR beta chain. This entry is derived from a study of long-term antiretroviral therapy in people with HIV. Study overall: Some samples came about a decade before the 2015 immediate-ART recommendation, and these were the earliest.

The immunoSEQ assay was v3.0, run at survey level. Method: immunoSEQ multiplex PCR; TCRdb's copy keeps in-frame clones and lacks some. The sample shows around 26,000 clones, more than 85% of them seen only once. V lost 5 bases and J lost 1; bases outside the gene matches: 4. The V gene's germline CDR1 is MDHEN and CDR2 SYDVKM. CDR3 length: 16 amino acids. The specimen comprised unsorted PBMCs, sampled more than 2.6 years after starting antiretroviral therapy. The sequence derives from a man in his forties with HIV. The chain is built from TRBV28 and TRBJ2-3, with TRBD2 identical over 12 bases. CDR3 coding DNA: TGTGCCAGCAGTCCGCGACTAGCGGGGGGCACAGATACGCAGTATTTT. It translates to CASSPRLAGGTDTQYF.